This TCR beta chain was recovered during a study of breast tumors, draining lymph nodes, adjacent tissues. Whole-study findings and limits: Tumor TCR diversity was below lymph nodes but above nontumor tissue. The lymph node origin of tumor T cells was framed as consistent with a hypothesis, not demonstrated. Data fit most tumor T cells coming from lymph node, expanding in tumor. Luminal-like breast cancer showed significantly higher tumor–nontumor repertoire similarity than basal-like.

Of note for this clonotype: Its cognate antigen is unknown.

TCRdb re-called the multiplex PCR reads with MiXCR, one entry per CDR3 protein. The sample lists roughly 14,000 distinct CDR3 sequences; 50% to 70% were seen once. Source material: tumor-adjacent breast tissue. This receptor was identified in a female donor with breast cancer. Some clones in this sample may be carry-over from other donors' samples.

The CDR3 loop is CSAHDRGKLNEQFF. Written as DNA, the CDR3 is TGCAGTGCCCACGACAGGGGGAAATTAAATGAGCAGTTCTTC. The V and J genes are TRBV20-1 and TRBJ2-1; 9 bases agree with TRBD1. The germline gives CDR1 DFQATT, CDR2 SNEGSKA (reference sequence). Trimming at V came to 6 bases and at J to 7 bases, leaving 10 bases not matched to a gene. The CDR3 length is 14 residues.